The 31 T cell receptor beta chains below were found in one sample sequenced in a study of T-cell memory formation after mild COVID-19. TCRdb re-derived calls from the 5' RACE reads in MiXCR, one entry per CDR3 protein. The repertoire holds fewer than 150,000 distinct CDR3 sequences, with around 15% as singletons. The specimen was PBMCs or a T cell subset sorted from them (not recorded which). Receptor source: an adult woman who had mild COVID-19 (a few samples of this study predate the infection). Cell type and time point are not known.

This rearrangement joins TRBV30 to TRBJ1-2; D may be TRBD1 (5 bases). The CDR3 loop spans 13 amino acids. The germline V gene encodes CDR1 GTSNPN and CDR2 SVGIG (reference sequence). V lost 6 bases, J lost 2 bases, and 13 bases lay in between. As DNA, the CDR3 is TGTGCCTGCCTGGGGGGGAGCAACTATGGCTACACCTTC. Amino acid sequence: CACLGGSNYGYTF.

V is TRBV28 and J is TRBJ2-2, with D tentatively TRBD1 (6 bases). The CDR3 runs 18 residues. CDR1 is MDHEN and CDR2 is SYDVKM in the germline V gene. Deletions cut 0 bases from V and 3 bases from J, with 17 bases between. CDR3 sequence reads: CASSLWQNGQNYTGELFF. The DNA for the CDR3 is TGTGCCAGCAGTTTATGGCAAAATGGACAGAACTACACCGGGGAGCTGTTTTTT. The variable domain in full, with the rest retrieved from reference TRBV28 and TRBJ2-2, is DVKVTQSSRYLVKRTGEKVFLECVQDMDHENMFWYRQDPGLGLRLIYFSYDVKMKEKGDIPEGYSVSREKKERFSLILESASTNQTSMYLCASSLWQNGQNYTGELFFGEGSRLTVL.

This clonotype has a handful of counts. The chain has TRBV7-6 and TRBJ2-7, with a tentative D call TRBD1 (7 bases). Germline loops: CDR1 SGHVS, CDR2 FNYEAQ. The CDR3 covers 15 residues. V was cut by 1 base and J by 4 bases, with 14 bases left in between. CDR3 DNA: TGTGCCAGCAGCTTAGGGAGGGGGCGATTATACGAGCAGTACTTC. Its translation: CASSLGRGRLYEQYF. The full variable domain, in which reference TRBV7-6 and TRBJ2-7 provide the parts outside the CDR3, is GAGVSQSPRYKVTKRGQDVALRCDPISGHVSLYWYRQALGQGPEFLTYFNYEAQQDKSGLPNDRFSAERPEGSISTLTIQRTEQRDSAMYRCASSLGRGRLYEQYFGPGTRLTVT.

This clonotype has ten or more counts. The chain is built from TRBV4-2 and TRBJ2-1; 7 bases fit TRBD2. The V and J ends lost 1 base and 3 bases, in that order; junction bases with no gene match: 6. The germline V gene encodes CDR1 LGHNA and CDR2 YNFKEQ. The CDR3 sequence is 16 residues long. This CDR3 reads CASSQGGGSDYNEQFF. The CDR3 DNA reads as TGTGCCAGCAGCCAAGGCGGCGGGAGCGACTACAATGAGCAGTTCTTC.

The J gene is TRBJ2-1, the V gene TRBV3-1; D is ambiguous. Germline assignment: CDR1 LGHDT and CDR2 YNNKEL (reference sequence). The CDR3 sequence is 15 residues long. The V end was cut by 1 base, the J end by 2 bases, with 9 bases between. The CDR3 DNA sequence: TGTGCCAGCAGCCAAGGAGCGTCCGCCTACAATGAGCAGTTCTTC. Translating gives CASSQGASAYNEQFF.

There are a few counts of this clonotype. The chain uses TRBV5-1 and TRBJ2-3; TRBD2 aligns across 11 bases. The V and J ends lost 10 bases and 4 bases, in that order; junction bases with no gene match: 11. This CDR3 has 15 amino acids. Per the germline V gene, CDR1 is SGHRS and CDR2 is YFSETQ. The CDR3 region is CACTLAGGTADTQYF. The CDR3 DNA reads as TGCGCCTGCACCCTAGCGGGGGGTACCGCAGATACGCAGTATTTT.

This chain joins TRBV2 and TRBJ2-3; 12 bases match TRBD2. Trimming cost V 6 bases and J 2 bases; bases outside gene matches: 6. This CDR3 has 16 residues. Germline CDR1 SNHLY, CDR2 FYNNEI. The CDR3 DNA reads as TGTGCCAGCAGGGGAGGACTAGCGGGGATCACAGATACGCAGTATTTT. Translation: CASRGGLAGITDTQYF. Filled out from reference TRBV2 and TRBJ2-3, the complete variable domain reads EPEVTQTPSHQVTQMGQEVILRCVPISNHLYFYWYRQILGQKVEFLVSFYNNEISEKSEIFDDQFSVERPDGSNFTLKIRSTKLEDSAMYFCASRGGLAGITDTQYFGPGTRLTVL.

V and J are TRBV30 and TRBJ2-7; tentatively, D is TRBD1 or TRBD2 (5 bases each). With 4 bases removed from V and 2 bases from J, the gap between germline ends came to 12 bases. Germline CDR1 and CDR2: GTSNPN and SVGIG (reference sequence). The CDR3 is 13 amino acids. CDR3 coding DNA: TGTGCCTGGACTAGGGGAGCGGCCTACGAGCAGTACTTC. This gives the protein CAWTRGAAYEQYF.

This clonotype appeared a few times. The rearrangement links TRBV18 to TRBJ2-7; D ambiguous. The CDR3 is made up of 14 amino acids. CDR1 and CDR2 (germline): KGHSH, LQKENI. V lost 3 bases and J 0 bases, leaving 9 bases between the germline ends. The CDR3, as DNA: TGTGCCAGCTCACCCGACCGATACTCCTACGAGCAGTACTTC. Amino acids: CASSPDRYSYEQYF.

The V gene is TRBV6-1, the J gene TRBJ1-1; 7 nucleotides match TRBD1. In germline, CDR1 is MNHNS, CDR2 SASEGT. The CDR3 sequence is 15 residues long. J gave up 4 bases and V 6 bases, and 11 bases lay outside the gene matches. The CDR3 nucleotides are TGTGCCAGCAGCCTCAATCCGACAGGGCGCACTGAAGCTTTCTTT. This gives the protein CASSLNPTGRTEAFF.

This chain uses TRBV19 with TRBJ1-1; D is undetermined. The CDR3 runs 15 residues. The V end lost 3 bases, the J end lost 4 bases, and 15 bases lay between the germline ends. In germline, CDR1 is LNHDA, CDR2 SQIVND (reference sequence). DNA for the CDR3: TGTGCCAGTAGTATGAACGGGCTTTTGACCACTGAAGCTTTCTTT. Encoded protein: CASSMNGLLTTEAFF. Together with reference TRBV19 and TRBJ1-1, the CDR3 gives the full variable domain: DGGITQSPKYLFRKEGQNVTLSCEQNLNHDAMYWYRQDPGQGLRLIYYSQIVNDFQKGDIAEGYSVSREKKESFPLTVTSAQKNPTAFYLCASSMNGLLTTEAFFGQGTRLTVV.

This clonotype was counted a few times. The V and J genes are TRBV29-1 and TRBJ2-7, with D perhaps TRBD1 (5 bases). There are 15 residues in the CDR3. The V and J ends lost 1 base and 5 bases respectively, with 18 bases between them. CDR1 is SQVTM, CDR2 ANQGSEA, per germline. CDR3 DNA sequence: TGCAGCGTTGAAGGACCCAGGGATTTAGGGGACGAGCAGTACTTC. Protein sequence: CSVEGPRDLGDEQYF.

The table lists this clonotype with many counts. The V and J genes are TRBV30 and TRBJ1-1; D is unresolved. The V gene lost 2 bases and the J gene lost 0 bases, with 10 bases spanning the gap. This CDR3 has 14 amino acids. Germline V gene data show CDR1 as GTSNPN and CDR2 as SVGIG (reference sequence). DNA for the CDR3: TGTGCCTGGAGTATCGACACCTTGAACACTGAAGCTTTCTTT. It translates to CAWSIDTLNTEAFF.

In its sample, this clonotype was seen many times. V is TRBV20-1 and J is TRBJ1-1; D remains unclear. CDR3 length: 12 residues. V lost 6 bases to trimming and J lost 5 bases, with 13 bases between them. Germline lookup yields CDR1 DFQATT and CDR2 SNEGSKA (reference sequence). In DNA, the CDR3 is TGCAGTGCGCGGATAGTGGAGACTGAAGCTTTCTTT. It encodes CSARIVETEAFF.

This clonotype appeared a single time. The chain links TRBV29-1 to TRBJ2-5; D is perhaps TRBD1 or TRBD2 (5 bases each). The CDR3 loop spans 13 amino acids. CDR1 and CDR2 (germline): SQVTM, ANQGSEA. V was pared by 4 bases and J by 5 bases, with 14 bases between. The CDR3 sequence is CSVARGEGETQYF. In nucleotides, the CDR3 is TGCAGCGTTGCCAGAGGGGAAGGGGAGACCCAGTACTTC. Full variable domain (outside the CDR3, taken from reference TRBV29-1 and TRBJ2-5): SAVISQKPSRDICQRGTSLTIQCQVDSQVTMMFWYRQQPGQSLTLIATANQGSEATYESGFVIDKFPISRPNLTFSTLTVSNMSPEDSSIYLCSVARGEGETQYFGPGTRLLVL.

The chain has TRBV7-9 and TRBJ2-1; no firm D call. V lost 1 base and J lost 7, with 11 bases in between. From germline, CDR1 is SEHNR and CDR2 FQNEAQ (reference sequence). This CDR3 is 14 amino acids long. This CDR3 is CASSLGQGPNEQFF. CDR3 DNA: TGTGCCAGCAGCTTAGGCCAAGGTCCTAATGAGCAGTTCTTC.

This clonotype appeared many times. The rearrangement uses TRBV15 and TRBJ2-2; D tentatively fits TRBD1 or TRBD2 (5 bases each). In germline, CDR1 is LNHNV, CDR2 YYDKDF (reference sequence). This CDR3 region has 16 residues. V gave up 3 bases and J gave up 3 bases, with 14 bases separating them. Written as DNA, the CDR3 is TGTGCCACCAGCAGCCCGGGGCAGGGAGACACCGGGGAGCTGTTTTTT. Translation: CATSSPGQGDTGELFF.

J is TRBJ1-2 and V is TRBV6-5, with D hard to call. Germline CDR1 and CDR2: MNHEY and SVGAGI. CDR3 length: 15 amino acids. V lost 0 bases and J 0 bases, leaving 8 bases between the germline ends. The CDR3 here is CASSYSADTNYGYTF. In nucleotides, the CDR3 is TGTGCCAGCAGTTACTCTGCTGATACTAACTATGGCTACACCTTC.

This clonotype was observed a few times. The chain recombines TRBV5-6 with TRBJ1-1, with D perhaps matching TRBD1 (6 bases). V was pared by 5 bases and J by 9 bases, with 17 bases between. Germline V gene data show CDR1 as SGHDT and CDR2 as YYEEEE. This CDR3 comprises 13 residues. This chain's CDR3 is CASRLGGGGQAFF. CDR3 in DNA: TGTGCCAGCAGACTCGGTGGTGGGGGCCAAGCTTTCTTT.

CDR3 in amino acids: CASSALDWVTGELFF. The CDR3 nucleotides are TGCGCCAGCAGCGCCCTTGACTGGGTGACCGGGGAGCTGTTTTTT. This rearrangement joins TRBV5-1 to TRBJ2-2, with D unclear. The germline V and J ends were trimmed by 4 bases and 5 bases, with 15 bases remaining between them. This CDR3 spans 15 amino acids. Germline CDR1 reads SGHRS; CDR2 reads YFSETQ. Variable domain in full (rest from reference TRBV5-1 and TRBJ2-2): KAGVTQTPRYLIKTRGQQVTLSCSPISGHRSVSWYQQTPGQGLQFLFEYFSETQRNKGNFPGRFSGRQFSNSRSEMNVSTLELGDSALYLCASSALDWVTGELFFGEGSRLTVL.

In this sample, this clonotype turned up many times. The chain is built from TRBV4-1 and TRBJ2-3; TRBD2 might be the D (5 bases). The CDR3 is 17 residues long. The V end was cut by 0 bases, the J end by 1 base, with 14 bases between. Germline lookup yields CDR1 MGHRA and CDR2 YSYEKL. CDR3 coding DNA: TGCGCCAGCAGCCAAGAGACCTCTACGCGGGGCACAGATACGCAGTATTTT. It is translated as CASSQETSTRGTDTQYF.

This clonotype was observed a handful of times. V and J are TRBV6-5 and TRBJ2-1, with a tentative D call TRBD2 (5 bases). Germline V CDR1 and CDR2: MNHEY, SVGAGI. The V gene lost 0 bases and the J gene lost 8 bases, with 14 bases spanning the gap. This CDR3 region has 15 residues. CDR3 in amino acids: CASSYSGGLSYEQFF. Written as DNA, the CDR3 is TGTGCCAGCAGTTACTCCGGCGGGCTTTCCTATGAGCAGTTCTTC.

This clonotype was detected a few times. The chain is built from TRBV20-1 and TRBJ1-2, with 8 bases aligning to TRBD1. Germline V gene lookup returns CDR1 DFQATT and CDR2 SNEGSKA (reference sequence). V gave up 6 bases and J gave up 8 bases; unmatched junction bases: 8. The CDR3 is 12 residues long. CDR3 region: CSAVDRVFGYTF. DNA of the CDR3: TGCAGTGCCGTGGACAGGGTCTTCGGCTACACCTTC.

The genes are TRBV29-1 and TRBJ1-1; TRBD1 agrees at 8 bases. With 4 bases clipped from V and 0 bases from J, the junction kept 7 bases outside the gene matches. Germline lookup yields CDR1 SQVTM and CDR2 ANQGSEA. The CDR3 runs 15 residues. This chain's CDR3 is CSVVGRGLVNTEAFF. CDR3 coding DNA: TGCAGCGTTGTCGGCAGGGGGCTAGTGAACACTGAAGCTTTCTTT. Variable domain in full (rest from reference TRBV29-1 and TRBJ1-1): SAVISQKPSRDICQRGTSLTIQCQVDSQVTMMFWYRQQPGQSLTLIATANQGSEATYESGFVIDKFPISRPNLTFSTLTVSNMSPEDSSIYLCSVVGRGLVNTEAFFGQGTRLTVV.

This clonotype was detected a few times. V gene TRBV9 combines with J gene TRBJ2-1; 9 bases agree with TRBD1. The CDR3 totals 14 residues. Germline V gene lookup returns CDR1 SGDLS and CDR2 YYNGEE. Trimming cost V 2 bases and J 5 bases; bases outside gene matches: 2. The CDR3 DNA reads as TGTGCCAGCAGCGTCGGGACAGGGAACAATGAGCAGTTCTTC. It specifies CASSVGTGNNEQFF.

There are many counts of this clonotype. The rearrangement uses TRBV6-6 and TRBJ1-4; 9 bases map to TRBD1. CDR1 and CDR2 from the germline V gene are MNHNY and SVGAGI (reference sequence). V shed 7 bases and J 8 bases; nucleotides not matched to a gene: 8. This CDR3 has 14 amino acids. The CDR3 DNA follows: TGTGCCAGCACCCCACAGGGGGCAGGGGAAAAACTGTTTTTT. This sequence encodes CASTPQGAGEKLFF.

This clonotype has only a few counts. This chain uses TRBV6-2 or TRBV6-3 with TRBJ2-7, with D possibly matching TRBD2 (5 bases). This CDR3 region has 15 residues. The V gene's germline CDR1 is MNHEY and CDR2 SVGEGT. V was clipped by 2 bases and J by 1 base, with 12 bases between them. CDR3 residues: CASSYGRARSYEQYF. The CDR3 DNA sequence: TGTGCCAGCAGTTACGGGCGGGCGAGATCCTACGAGCAGTACTTC.

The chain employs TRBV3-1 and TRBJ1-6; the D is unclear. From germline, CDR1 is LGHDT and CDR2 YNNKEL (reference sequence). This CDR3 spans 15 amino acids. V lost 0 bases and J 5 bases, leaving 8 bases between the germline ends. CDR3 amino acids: CASSQEEGNNSPLHF. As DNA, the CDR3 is TGTGCCAGCAGCCAAGAGGAAGGAAATAATTCACCCCTCCACTTT.

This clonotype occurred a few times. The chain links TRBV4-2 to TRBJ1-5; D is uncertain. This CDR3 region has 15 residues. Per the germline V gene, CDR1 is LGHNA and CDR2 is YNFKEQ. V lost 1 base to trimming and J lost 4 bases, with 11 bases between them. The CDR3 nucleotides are TGTGCCAGCAGCCAAGTGTCCGAACTAAATCAGCCCCAGCATTTT. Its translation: CASSQVSELNQPQHF.

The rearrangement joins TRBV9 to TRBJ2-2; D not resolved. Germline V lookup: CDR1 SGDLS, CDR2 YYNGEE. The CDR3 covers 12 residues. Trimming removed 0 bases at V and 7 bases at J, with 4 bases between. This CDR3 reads CASSVADGELFF. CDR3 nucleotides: TGTGCCAGCAGCGTAGCTGACGGGGAGCTGTTTTTT.

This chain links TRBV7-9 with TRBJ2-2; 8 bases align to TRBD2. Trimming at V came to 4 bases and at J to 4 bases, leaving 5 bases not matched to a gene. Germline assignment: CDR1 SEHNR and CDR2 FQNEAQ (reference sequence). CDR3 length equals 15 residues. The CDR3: CASSSERERTGELFF. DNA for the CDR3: TGTGCCAGCAGCTCGGAGCGGGAGCGCACCGGGGAGCTGTTTTTT.